Sequencing of this T cell receptor beta chain was carried out in a study of beta chain features in type 1 diabetes. Study-wide results and limits: It was among patients, rather than healthy donors, that naive, central memory and Treg TCRB repertoires appeared more similar. PCR might favor shorter templates, but any such skew would affect patients and controls equally. Whether TCRB rearrangement is influenced by HLA type was left unresolved in this analysis. Sequencing from cDNA could over-represent high-TCR-expressing cells.

The CDR3 is 13 residues long. Germline-derived CDR1 and CDR2 are MNHEY and SVGAGI. With 6 bases removed from V and 10 bases from J, the gap between germline ends came to 18 bases. Remarks on this clone: The antigen remains undetermined.

Of the isolated RNA, all was reverse transcribed, and so the sequenced material was expressed TCRB transcripts. TCRdb's copy holds only in-frame clones and misses some; the assay was immunoSEQ multiplex PCR. The profile shows about 300,000 clones, about 7.8% of them singletons. This chain joins TRBV6-5 and TRBJ1-1; D might be TRBD1 (6 bases). Sequencing used central memory CD4+ T cells from blood. The clonotype comes from a woman aged 18 to 35 in good health. The chain's CDR3 is CASSHRQAPGAFF. The CDR3 nucleotides read TGTGCCAGCAGCCACCGACAGGCCCCCGGAGCTTTCTTT.